The clone carrying this TCR beta chain appeared a single time. The data originate from a study of blood T cell repertoires in COVID-19. CDR1 and CDR2 (germline): SGHTA, FQGNSA. CDR3 size: 14 residues. V trimming: 4 bases; J trimming: 7 bases; junction bases outside the gene matches: 1. The method was immunoSEQ multiplex PCR; TCRdb's version includes in-frame clones alone and lacks a portion of them. The sample has a few hundred thousand clones, around 86% seen once. The receptor was derived from a woman in her forties or fifties with acute or convalescent COVID-19. The sample comprised peripheral blood. This chain uses TRBV7-2 with TRBJ2-2; 12 bases match TRBD2. CDR3 residues: CASSSLAGGGELFF. CDR3 DNA sequence: TGTGCCAGCAGCTCACTAGCGGGAGGCGGGGAGCTGTTTTTT.